This T cell receptor beta chain was documented in a study of kidney transplant recipient with SARS-CoV-2 infection. CDR3 size: 17 residues. V lost 5 bases, J lost 9 bases, and 28 bases lay in between. Per the germline V gene, CDR1 is LGHDT and CDR2 is YNNKEL (reference sequence). TCRdb reanalysed the reads using MiXCR and keeps one entry per CDR3 protein. Of roughly 250,000 distinct CDR3 sequences in the sample, under 35% are singletons; the top ten hold roughly 7%. With respect to this clonotype: A clone one base away is much larger, so this may be a read error.

The TCR comes from a male patient aged 25 to 39 who had COVID-19 and was a kidney transplant recipient. The graft donor may account for some of the T cells. The V gene is TRBV3-1, the J gene TRBJ2-5; D unclear. This specimen consisted of a blood sample, obtained at baseline and on approximately day 120 from a kidney transplant recipient. This chain's CDR3 is CASSIWYPISFSEAQYF. CDR3 nucleotide sequence: TGTGCCAGCAGCATATGGTATCCCATTTCTTTCTCTGAGGCCCAGTACTTC.